Below, 23 T cell receptor beta chains from the same sample are listed, as sequenced in a study of blood T cell repertoires in COVID-19. Generated by immunoSEQ multiplex PCR, the TCRdb table keeps only in-frame clones and is missing some. The top ten hold approximately 23% of the sample, which has about 25,000 clones, approximately 80% seen once. Input material: peripheral blood. The origin of the receptors is a human donor in a cohort sampled during active COVID-19.

The DNA of the CDR3 is TGTGCCAGCAGTCAGGTCCTTGCTGTCTCTAACTATGGCTACACCTTC. Its protein is CASSQVLAVSNYGYTF. V gene TRBV28 combines with J gene TRBJ1-2; no definite D call. V was shortened by 5 bases and J by 0 bases, with 16 bases between the two germline ends. Germline CDR1 and CDR2: MDHEN and SYDVKM. CDR3 length: 16 residues.

This chain links TRBV5-4 with TRBJ2-5, with 10 bases that match TRBD1. J was trimmed by 5 bases and V by 4 bases; bases with no gene match: 8. The CDR3 loop spans 15 amino acids. From germline, CDR1 is SGHNT and CDR2 YYREEE (reference sequence). The CDR3 protein is CASSRTTGGGETQYF. The CDR3, as DNA: TGTGCCAGCAGCAGGACGACAGGGGGCGGGGAGACCCAGTACTTC.

The table lists this clone with a count of one. V is TRBV5-6 and J is TRBJ2-1, with 7 bases that match TRBD1. There are 15 residues in the CDR3. V shed 3 bases, J shed 6 bases, and the junction held 9 bases outside the gene matches. CDR1 SGHDT and CDR2 YYEEEE come from the germline V gene. The CDR3 loop reads CASSSARQGGNEQFF. The CDR3 DNA sequence: TGTGCCAGCAGCTCGGCTCGACAGGGTGGCAATGAGCAGTTCTTC.

This clone was observed a handful of times. The chain recombines TRBV7-9 with TRBJ1-6; 10 nucleotides align to TRBD1. The V gene end was trimmed by 1 base and the J gene end by 5 bases; junction bases not matched to a gene: 2. This CDR3 is built from 16 residues. CDR1 and CDR2 (germline): SEHNR, FQNEAQ (reference sequence). The DNA of the CDR3 is TGTGCCAGCAGCTTAGGAGGACAGGGGGATAATTCACCCCTCCACTTT. This codes for CASSLGGQGDNSPLHF.

The rearrangement links TRBV6-5 to TRBJ1-6; D remains ambiguous. CDR3 length: 12 amino acids. Trimming pared 10 bases from V and 7 bases from J, leaving 11 bases between. CDR1 is MNHEY and CDR2 is SVGAGI in the germline V gene. This CDR3 is CATRRENSPLHF. Here the CDR3 DNA reads TGTGCCACTCGACGGGAAAATTCACCCCTCCACTTT.

The chain uses TRBV13 and TRBJ2-3; D unresolved. The CDR3 loop spans 13 amino acids. CDR1 and CDR2 from the germline V gene are PRHDT and FYEKMQ (reference sequence). V lost 5 bases, J lost 4 bases, and 10 bases lay in between. The chain's CDR3 is CASSPLSADTQYF. The DNA of the CDR3 is TGTGCCAGCAGCCCCTTGTCCGCAGATACGCAGTATTTT.

The chain couples TRBV7-2 to TRBJ2-7; no clear D gene. Germline V lookup: CDR1 SGHTA, CDR2 FQGNSA. Between the trimmed V and J ends, which lost 6 bases and 1 base, there was a span of 10 bases. This CDR3 has 13 amino acids. The CDR3 protein is CASSNGLSYEQYF. The CDR3 DNA reads as TGTGCCAGCAGTAACGGGTTGTCCTACGAGCAGTACTTC.

The chain carries TRBV18 and TRBJ2-5; D not certain. From germline, CDR1 is KGHSH and CDR2 LQKENI. V lost 0 bases, J lost 3 bases, and 17 bases lay in between. The CDR3 is made up of 17 amino acids. For the CDR3, the DNA is TGTGCCAGCTCACCACCTTCAGTCAAGGCGGTCAAAGAGACCCAGTACTTC. The encoded protein is CASSPPSVKAVKETQYF.

The chain has TRBV6-1 and TRBJ2-4, with D possibly matching TRBD1 (5 bases). V gave up 3 bases and J gave up 1 base, with 7 bases separating them. Germline CDR1 is MNHNS and CDR2 is SASEGT. The CDR3 loop spans 14 amino acids. The CDR3 sequence: CASSDKGAKNIQYF. CDR3 sequence (DNA): TGTGCCAGCAGTGACAAGGGGGCCAAAAACATTCAGTACTTC.

CDR3 DNA: TGTGCCACCAGCAGGCCGGTTAGCGGGGGTTATGTGACCCAGTACTTC. It encodes CATSRPVSGGYVTQYF. V is TRBV15 and J is TRBJ2-5, with 9 bases lining up with TRBD2. CDR1 and CDR2 (germline): LNHNV, YYDKDF (reference sequence). This CDR3 spans 16 amino acids. Unmatched junction bases numbered 12, after V lost 3 bases and J lost 7 bases.

The chain has TRBV11-2 and TRBJ2-5; 9 bases are a match to TRBD1. The V segment lost 6 bases and the J segment 3 bases; nucleotides outside the gene matches: 11. Germline CDR1 is SGHAT and CDR2 is FQNNGV. This CDR3 contains 16 residues. CDR3 sequence (DNA): TGTGCCAGCAGTAGGGGACAGGGTAATTTAAAAGAGACCCAGTACTTC. This sequence encodes CASSRGQGNLKETQYF.

This clone was seen only once. The rearrangement links TRBV25-1 to TRBJ1-3, with D unresolved. This CDR3 has 16 residues. The V end was cut by 2 bases, the J end by 1 base, with 12 bases between. Per the germline V gene, CDR1 is MGHDK and CDR2 is SYGVNS. In DNA form, the CDR3 reads TGTGCCAGCAGTGAAAGTGGAGGAGGGTCTGGAAACACCATATATTTT. It translates to CASSESGGGSGNTIYF.

The V gene is TRBV7-9, the J gene TRBJ2-1; 10 bases align to TRBD2. Germline CDR1 is SEHNR and CDR2 is FQNEAQ (reference sequence). This CDR3 has 15 amino acids. Losses at the gene ends were 9 bases for V and 3 bases for J; bases not matched to a gene: 8. CDR3 sequence: CASGVLAGVYNEQFF. CDR3 sequence (DNA): TGTGCCAGTGGTGTGCTAGCGGGAGTCTACAATGAGCAGTTCTTC.

This chain uses TRBV9 with TRBJ2-2; TRBD2 agrees at 7 bases. From germline, CDR1 is SGDLS and CDR2 YYNGEE. J gave up 6 bases and V 4 bases, and 3 bases lay outside the gene matches. The CDR3 spans 13 residues. The CDR3 bases are TGTGCCAGCAGCAGCGGGGTATCCGGGGAGCTGTTTTTT. Its translation: CASSSGVSGELFF.

This clone was recorded only once. This sequence joins TRBV5-1 and TRBJ2-3; 14 bases line up with TRBD2. V trimming: 3 bases; J trimming: 5 bases; junction bases outside the gene matches: 8. Germline CDR1 reads SGHRS; CDR2 reads YFSETQ. CDR3 length: 17 amino acids. The CDR3 DNA reads TGCGCCAGCAGCTGGAGTGGACTAGCGGGGGGTATAGATACGCAGTATTTT. This gives the protein CASSWSGLAGGIDTQYF.

This chain joins TRBV3-1 (or the pseudogene TRBV3-2) and TRBJ2-3; possible D gene TRBD1, 5 bases. V was pared by 3 bases and J by 0 bases, with 13 bases between. CDR1 LGHDT and CDR2 YNNKEL come from the germline V gene (reference sequence). The CDR3 loop spans 16 amino acids. This CDR3 is CASSQGRHYSTDTQYF. CDR3 coding DNA: TGTGCCAGCAGCCAGGGGCGGCACTATAGCACAGATACGCAGTATTTT.

The V gene is TRBV4-2, the J gene TRBJ1-6; TRBD1 is a possible D gene (6 bases). Germline-derived CDR1 and CDR2 are LGHNA and YNFKEQ. V lost 4 bases to trimming and J lost 7 bases, with 17 bases between them. CDR3 length equals 16 residues. CDR3: CASSLVGAQGNSPLHF. The CDR3 DNA reads TGTGCCAGCAGCCTGGTAGGAGCGCAGGGGAATTCACCCCTCCACTTT.

CDR3 loop: CASSIQTGHLETQYF. DNA for the CDR3: TGTGCCAGTAGTATCCAGACAGGGCACCTGGAGACCCAGTACTTC. The chain links TRBV19 to TRBJ2-5; 7 bases are shared with TRBD1. V gave up 3 bases and J gave up 5 bases; unmatched junction bases: 9. Looked up from germline, CDR1 is LNHDA and CDR2 is SQIVND (reference sequence). The CDR3 is made up of 15 amino acids.

The J gene is TRBJ2-5, the V gene TRBV5-1; 9 bases align to TRBD1. Germline V CDR1 and CDR2: SGHRS, YFSETQ. CDR3 length: 13 amino acids. The V gene end was trimmed by 7 bases and the J gene end by 2 bases; junction bases not matched to a gene: 3. CDR3 sequence (DNA): TGCGCCAGCGGGACAGGGCCGCAAGAGACCCAGTACTTC. This translates into CASGTGPQETQYF.

V gene TRBV19 combines with J gene TRBJ2-7, with 10 bases matching TRBD1. CDR1 and CDR2 (germline): LNHDA, SQIVND (reference sequence). V was pared by 3 bases and J by 2 bases, with 4 bases of the junction left unmatched. The CDR3 loop spans 15 amino acids. The CDR3 protein is CASSMGQGSPYEQYF. The CDR3 DNA sequence: TGTGCCAGTAGTATGGGACAGGGGAGTCCCTACGAGCAGTACTTC.

V and J are TRBV2 and TRBJ1-2; a weak D match, TRBD1 (5 bases). This CDR3 comprises 11 residues. CDR1 is SNHLY and CDR2 is FYNNEI in the germline V gene. CDR3 in amino acids: CAVTENYGYTF. In DNA form, the CDR3 reads TGTGCTGTGACAGAGAACTATGGCTACACCTTC. Based on the CDR3 plus reference TRBV2 and TRBJ1-2, the full variable domain is EPEVTQTPSHQVTQMGQEVILRCVPISNHLYFYWYRQILGQKVEFLVSFYNNEISEKSEIFDDQFSVERPDGSNFTLKIRSTKLEDSAMYFCAVTENYGYTFGSGTRLTVV.

The rearrangement uses TRBV5-4 and TRBJ2-7; 8 bases map to TRBD2. Germline V lookup: CDR1 SGHNT, CDR2 YYREEE (reference sequence). This CDR3 has 14 residues. Losses at the gene ends were 4 bases for V and 1 base for J; bases not matched to a gene: 4. CDR3 amino acids: CASSPTSGSYEQYF. CDR3 nucleotide sequence: TGTGCCAGCAGCCCAACTAGCGGTTCCTACGAGCAGTACTTC.

V usage is TRBV7-9 and J usage is TRBJ2-1; 9 bases match TRBD1. J gave up 8 bases and V 5 bases, and 10 bases lay outside the gene matches. The CDR3 runs 15 residues. Germline V gene data show CDR1 as SEHNR and CDR2 as FQNEAQ (reference sequence). The CDR3 is CASSPRDRVVHEQFF. The CDR3, as DNA: TGTGCCAGCAGCCCACGGGACAGGGTCGTTCATGAGCAGTTCTTC. Full variable domain (remainder filled in from reference TRBV7-9 and TRBJ2-1): DTGVSQNPRHKITKRGQNVTFRCDPISEHNRLYWYRQTLGQGPEFLTYFQNEAQLEKSRLLSDRFSAERPKGSFSTLEIQRTEQGDSAMYLCASSPRDRVVHEQFFGPGTRLTVL.